A single sample is the source of the 21 T cell receptor beta chains below, sequenced in a study of blood T cells in healthy people across ages. Primers used in a second PCR of roughly 6 to 12 cycles were a sample-barcoded 5' primer and a J-beta primer mix. MiXCR was run by TCRdb on the 5' RACE reads, yielding one entry per CDR3 protein. The sample gives over 1,500,000 distinct CDR3 sequences, 30% to 40% of which show up once; 23% is in the top ten. Input material: blood. Receptors were obtained from a human donor in good health.

This clonotype was seen a handful of times. V gene TRBV6-2 or TRBV6-3 combines with J gene TRBJ2-1; TRBD1 might be the D (6 bases). Deletions cut 7 bases from V and 4 bases from J, with 14 bases between. The germline gives CDR1 MNHEY, CDR2 SVGEGT. The CDR3 runs to 14 residues. CDR3 region: CASKGTKGYNEQFF. The CDR3 DNA reads TGTGCCAGCAAAGGGACAAAGGGGTACAATGAGCAGTTCTTC.

This clonotype has just a few counts. The chain joins TRBV6-1 to TRBJ2-7, with 7 bases matching TRBD1. CDR1 is MNHNS, CDR2 SASEGT, per germline. V lost 6 bases, J lost 0 bases, and 5 bases stayed unmatched. The CDR3 covers 14 residues. CDR3 region: CASRTGLSSYEQYF. In DNA form, the CDR3 reads TGTGCCAGCAGGACAGGGTTGAGCTCCTACGAGCAGTACTTC.

CDR3 protein: CASSLRGTDPGTEAFF. DNA of the CDR3: TGTGCCAGCAGCTTACGGGGGACAGACCCTGGAACTGAAGCTTTCTTT. The V call is TRBV7-9, the J call TRBJ1-1; 7 nucleotides match TRBD1. The junction had 11 bases not matched to a gene; V was cut back by 2 bases and J by 5 bases. This CDR3 has 16 amino acids. Germline CDR1 is SEHNR and CDR2 is FQNEAQ (reference sequence).

The V call is TRBV29-1, the J call TRBJ1-2, with a possible D match to TRBD1 (5 bases). Germline CDR1 SQVTM, CDR2 ANQGSEA. Trimming cost V 7 bases and J 2 bases, with 20 bases left between them. The CDR3 totals 15 residues. The CDR3 sequence is CSADRGPGFNYGYTF. CDR3 coding DNA: TGCAGCGCTGATCGGGGCCCGGGGTTCAACTATGGCTACACCTTC.

As to this clonotype: Since no conserved phenylalanine or tryptophan closes the CDR3, a read error is the likely cause. V is TRBV2 and J is TRBJ2-3, with TRBD1 matching over 8 bases. Germline CDR1 SNHLY, CDR2 FYNNEI. The CDR3 runs 16 residues. With 6 bases clipped from V and 2 bases from J, the junction kept 10 bases outside the gene matches. Written as DNA, the CDR3 is TGTGCCAGCAGGCGAGACAGGGGTTTATCCACAGATACGCAGTATTTG. Translated: CASRRDRGLSTDTQYL.

This clonotype has only one observation. The chain couples TRBV24-1 to TRBJ1-5; D is possibly TRBD1 (5 bases). The CDR3 covers 15 residues. The V gene lost 0 bases and the J gene lost 6 bases, with 11 bases spanning the gap. Germline CDR1 KGHDR, CDR2 SFDVKD. The CDR3, as DNA: TGTGCCACCAGTGATTTGGGGGGACCGAGTCAGCCCCAGCATTTT. It codes for CATSDLGGPSQPQHF.

This clonotype was detected a few times. The chain carries TRBV27 and TRBJ1-1, with D unclear. The CDR3 runs to 14 residues. Germline V gives CDR1 MNHEY, CDR2 SMNVEV (reference sequence). Trimming removed 6 bases from V and 6 bases from J, with 17 bases in between. The CDR3 DNA reads as TGTGCCAGCAGGGGTAGGTTAGACTTTCCTGAAGCTTTCTTT. Residues: CASRGRLDFPEAFF.

V and J are TRBV29-1 and TRBJ2-1; D is perhaps TRBD1 (6 bases). V was trimmed by 1 base and J by 0 bases, leaving 13 bases between them. The CDR3 extends over 16 amino acids. CDR1 is SQVTM, CDR2 ANQGSEA, per germline. CDR3 in DNA: TGCAGCGTTGAAGGGGGGCCCCGCAACTCCTACAATGAGCAGTTCTTC. It specifies CSVEGGPRNSYNEQFF.

This clonotype was counted a single time. The V and J genes are TRBV25-1 and TRBJ1-4; no definite D call. Trimming removed 3 bases from V and 0 bases from J, with 11 bases in between. Germline CDR1 is MGHDK and CDR2 is SYGVNS. The CDR3 extends over 16 amino acids. In DNA, the CDR3 is TGTGCCAGCAGTGATATTACCGGGACAACTAATGAAAAACTGTTTTTT. As protein: CASSDITGTTNEKLFF.

The chain couples TRBV3-1 to TRBJ2-5; D uncertain. The end of the DNA is better explained by TRBJ2-7, so the J call may be wrong. Per germline, CDR1 LGHDT and CDR2 YNNKEL (reference sequence). The CDR3 length is 14 residues. This chain's CDR3 is CASSRELNGYEQYF. The CDR3 DNA reads TGTGCCAGCAGCCGTGAGTTAAATGGCTACGAGCAGTACTTC.

The V and J genes are TRBV9 and TRBJ1-1; possibly TRBD1 for D (5 bases). V dropped 0 bases and J dropped 3 bases, with 18 bases sitting between them. Germline V CDR1 and CDR2: SGDLS, YYNGEE. The CDR3 totals 17 residues. Written as DNA, the CDR3 is TGTGCCAGCAGCGTAGCGATCCAGGGTGGGTCGGACACTGAAGCTTTCTTT. Amino acid sequence: CASSVAIQGGSDTEAFF.

The chain is built from TRBV7-9 and TRBJ2-4; 11 bases line up with TRBD2. The germline V gene has CDR1 SEHNR and CDR2 FQNEAQ (reference sequence). The CDR3 consists of 14 residues. V gave up 5 bases and J gave up 8 bases; unmatched junction bases: 5. CDR3 in amino acids: CASSTTSGADIQYF. The CDR3 region has the DNA TGTGCCAGCAGCACGACTAGCGGGGCGGACATTCAGTACTTC.

The chain carries TRBV28 and TRBJ2-7; the match to TRBD1 covers 8 bases. Germline V gene lookup returns CDR1 MDHEN and CDR2 SYDVKM. CDR3 size: 13 residues. The J segment lost 7 bases and the V segment lost 3 bases, leaving 5 bases of the junction unmatched. The CDR3 spells CASSLDRAWEQYF. CDR3 nucleotides: TGTGCCAGCAGTTTGGACAGGGCGTGGGAGCAGTACTTC.

The V call is TRBV5-1, the J call TRBJ1-4; D gene uncertain. This CDR3 is 17 amino acids long. CDR1 and CDR2 from the germline V gene are SGHRS and YFSETQ. V shed 4 bases and J shed 0 bases, with 16 bases lying between them. DNA of the CDR3: TGCGCCAGCAGCGGTGCATTAGGAGTCGCAACTAATGAAAAACTGTTTTTT. Amino acids: CASSGALGVATNEKLFF.

This chain links TRBV5-1 with TRBJ1-6, with 8 positions matching TRBD1. The CDR3 covers 15 residues. The V gene end was trimmed by 4 bases and the J gene end by 9 bases; junction bases not matched to a gene: 9. Germline V gene lookup returns CDR1 SGHRS and CDR2 YFSETQ. CDR3 coding DNA: TGCGCCAGCAGCACCTCGACAGGGGAGATTTCACCCCTCCACTTT. Its protein product is CASSTSTGEISPLHF.

This chain connects TRBV7-2 to TRBJ2-3; tentative D call: TRBD2 (5 bases). Germline CDR1 SGHTA, CDR2 FQGNSA. Trimming took 5 bases from V and 3 from J, leaving 12 bases between them. The CDR3 runs to 14 residues. The CDR3 sequence: CASSLQSGTDTQYF. For the CDR3, the DNA is TGTGCCAGCAGCCTCCAAAGCGGAACAGATACGCAGTATTTT.

This chain links TRBV5-1 with TRBJ2-6; D call uncertain. V dropped 1 base and J dropped 0 bases, with 11 bases sitting between them. CDR1 is SGHRS and CDR2 is YFSETQ in the germline V gene. This CDR3 has 17 amino acids. In nucleotides, the CDR3 is TGCGCCAGCAGCTTGCGCATTTCCCACTCTGGGGCCAACGTCCTGACTTTC. It encodes CASSLRISHSGANVLTF.

This clonotype was seen more than once but under ten times. The chain uses TRBV5-1 and TRBJ2-3; D is possibly TRBD2 (6 bases). The CDR3 is 14 amino acids. CDR1 is SGHRS and CDR2 is YFSETQ in the germline V gene. Trimming took off 4 bases at V and 4 bases at J, with 13 bases between the two ends. The CDR3 DNA follows: TGCGCCAGCAGCGGAGCCACGGGGGCAGATACGCAGTATTTT. Translated: CASSGATGADTQYF.

J is TRBJ2-5 and V is TRBV7-2; 10 positions match TRBD2. The CDR3 covers 15 residues. In germline, CDR1 is SGHTA, CDR2 FQGNSA. V shed 4 bases and J 5 bases; nucleotides not matched to a gene: 7. CDR3 nucleotide sequence: TGTGCCAGCAGCTCTCAGCGGGGGGGTCAGGAGACCCAGTACTTC. It yields the protein CASSSQRGGQETQYF.

This clonotype was recorded at least ten times. The chain uses TRBV7-2 and TRBJ2-7; the D gene is possibly TRBD2 (6 bases). Trimming removed 1 base at V and 0 bases at J, with 10 bases between. This CDR3 has 15 amino acids. Germline V gene lookup returns CDR1 SGHTA and CDR2 FQGNSA. In DNA form, the CDR3 reads TGTGCCAGCAGCTTAGTGGTCGGGAGCTCCTACGAGCAGTACTTC. Its translation is CASSLVVGSSYEQYF.

The genes are TRBV9 and TRBJ2-3; tentative D call: TRBD1 (6 bases). Germline V lookup: CDR1 SGDLS, CDR2 YYNGEE. The V end was cut by 3 bases, the J end by 2 bases, with 25 bases between. This CDR3 is 19 amino acids long. CDR3 sequence (DNA): TGTGCCAGCAGCGAGAGGTACCAGGGGACCCCTTATCTCACAGATACGCAGTATTTT. Translating it yields CASSERYQGTPYLTDTQYF.